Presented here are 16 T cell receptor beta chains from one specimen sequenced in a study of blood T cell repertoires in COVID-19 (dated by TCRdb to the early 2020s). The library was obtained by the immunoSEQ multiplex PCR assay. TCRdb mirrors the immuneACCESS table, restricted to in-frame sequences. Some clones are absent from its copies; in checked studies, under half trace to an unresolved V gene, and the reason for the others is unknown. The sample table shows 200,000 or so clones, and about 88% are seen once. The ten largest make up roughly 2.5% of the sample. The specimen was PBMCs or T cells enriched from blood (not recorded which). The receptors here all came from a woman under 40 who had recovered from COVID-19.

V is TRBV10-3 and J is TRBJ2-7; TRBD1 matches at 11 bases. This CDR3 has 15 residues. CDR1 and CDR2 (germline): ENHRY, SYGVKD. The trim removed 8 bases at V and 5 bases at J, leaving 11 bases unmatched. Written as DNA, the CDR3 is TGTGCCATCCAAAGGGACAGGGGGAGAAGCGACGAGCAGTACTTC. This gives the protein CAIQRDRGRSDEQYF.

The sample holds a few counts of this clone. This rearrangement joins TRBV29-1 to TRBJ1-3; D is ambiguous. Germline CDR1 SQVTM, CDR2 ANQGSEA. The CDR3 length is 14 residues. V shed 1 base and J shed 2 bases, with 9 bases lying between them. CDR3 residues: CSVEAGTAGNTIYF. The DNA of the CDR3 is TGCAGCGTTGAAGCCGGAACAGCTGGAAACACCATATATTTT.

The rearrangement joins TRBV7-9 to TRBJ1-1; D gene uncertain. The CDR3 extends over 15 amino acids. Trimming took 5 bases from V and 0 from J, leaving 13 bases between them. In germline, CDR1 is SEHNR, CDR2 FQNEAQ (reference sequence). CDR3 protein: CASSPPEVVNTEAFF. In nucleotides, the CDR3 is TGTGCCAGCAGCCCACCGGAGGTTGTGAACACTGAAGCTTTCTTT.

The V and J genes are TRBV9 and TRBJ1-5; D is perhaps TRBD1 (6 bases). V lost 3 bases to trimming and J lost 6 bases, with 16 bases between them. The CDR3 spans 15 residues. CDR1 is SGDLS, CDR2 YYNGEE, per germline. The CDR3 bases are TGTGCCAGCAGCGCCGCGGACAGCCATCTTCAGCCCCAGCATTTT. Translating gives CASSAADSHLQPQHF.

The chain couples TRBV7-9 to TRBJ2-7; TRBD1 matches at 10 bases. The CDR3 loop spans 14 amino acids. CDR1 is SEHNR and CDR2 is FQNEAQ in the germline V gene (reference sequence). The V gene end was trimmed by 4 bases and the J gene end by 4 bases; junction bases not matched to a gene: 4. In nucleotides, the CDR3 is TGTGCCAGCAGCTCCTCGGGACAGGGGTACGAGCAGTACTTC. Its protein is CASSSSGQGYEQYF.

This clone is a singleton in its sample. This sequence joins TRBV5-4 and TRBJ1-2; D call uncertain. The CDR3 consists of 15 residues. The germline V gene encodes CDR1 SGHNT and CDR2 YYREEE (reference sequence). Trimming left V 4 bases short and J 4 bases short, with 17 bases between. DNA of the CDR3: TGTGCCAGCAGCCCCGGAGGAACCAAGGGCTATGGCTACACCTTC. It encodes CASSPGGTKGYGYTF.

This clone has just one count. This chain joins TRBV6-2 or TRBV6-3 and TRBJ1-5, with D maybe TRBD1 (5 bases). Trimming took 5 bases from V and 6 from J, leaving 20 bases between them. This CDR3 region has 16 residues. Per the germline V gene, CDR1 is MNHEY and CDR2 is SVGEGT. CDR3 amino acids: CASSPSGGVVSQPQHF. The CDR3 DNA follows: TGTGCCAGCAGTCCCAGCGGAGGGGTGGTCAGTCAGCCCCAGCATTTT.

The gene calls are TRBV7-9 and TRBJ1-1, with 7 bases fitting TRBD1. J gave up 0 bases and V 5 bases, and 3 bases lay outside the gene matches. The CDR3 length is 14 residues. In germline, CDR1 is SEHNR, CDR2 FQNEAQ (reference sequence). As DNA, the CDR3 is TGTGCCAGCAGCCCCGGGACAGTGAACACTGAAGCTTTCTTT. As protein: CASSPGTVNTEAFF.

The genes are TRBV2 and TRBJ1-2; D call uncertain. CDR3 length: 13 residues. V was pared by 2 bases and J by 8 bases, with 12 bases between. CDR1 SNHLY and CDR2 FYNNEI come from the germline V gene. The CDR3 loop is CASSELTEAGYTF. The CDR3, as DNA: TGTGCCAGCAGTGAACTAACGGAGGCGGGCTACACCTTC.

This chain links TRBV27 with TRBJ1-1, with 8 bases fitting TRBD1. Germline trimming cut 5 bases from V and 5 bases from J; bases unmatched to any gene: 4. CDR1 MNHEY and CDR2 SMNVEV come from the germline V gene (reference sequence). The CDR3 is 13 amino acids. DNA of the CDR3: TGTGCCAGCAGTCAGGGGGCTGGAACTGAAGCTTTCTTT. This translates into CASSQGAGTEAFF.

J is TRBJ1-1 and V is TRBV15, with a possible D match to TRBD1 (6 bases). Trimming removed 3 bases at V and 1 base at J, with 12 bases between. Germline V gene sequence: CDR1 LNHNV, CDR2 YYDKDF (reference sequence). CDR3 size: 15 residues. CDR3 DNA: TGTGCCACCAGCAGTACAATACAGGGGAACACTGAAGCTTTCTTT. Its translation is CATSSTIQGNTEAFF.

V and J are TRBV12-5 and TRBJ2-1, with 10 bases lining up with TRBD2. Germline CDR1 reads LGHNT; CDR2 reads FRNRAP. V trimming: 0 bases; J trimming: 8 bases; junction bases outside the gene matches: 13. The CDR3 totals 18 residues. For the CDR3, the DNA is TGTGCTAGTGGTTTGGTACGGGCTAGCGGGGGCCTGGGGGATGAGCAGTTCTTC. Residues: CASGLVRASGGLGDEQFF. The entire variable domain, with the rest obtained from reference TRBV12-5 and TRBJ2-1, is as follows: DARVTQTPRHKVTEMGQEVTMRCQPILGHNTVFWYRQTMMQGLELLAYFRNRAPLDDSGMPKDRFSAEMPDATLATLKIQPSEPRDSAVYFCASGLVRASGGLGDEQFFGPGTRLTVL.

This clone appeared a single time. The CDR3: CASSLEVEETQYF. CDR3 nucleotide sequence: TGCGCCAGCAGCTTGGAAGTGGAGGAGACCCAGTACTTC. The rearrangement links TRBV5-1 to TRBJ2-5; no clear D gene. Trimming took 0 bases from V and 5 from J, leaving 8 bases between them. From germline, CDR1 is SGHRS and CDR2 YFSETQ. The CDR3 consists of 13 residues.

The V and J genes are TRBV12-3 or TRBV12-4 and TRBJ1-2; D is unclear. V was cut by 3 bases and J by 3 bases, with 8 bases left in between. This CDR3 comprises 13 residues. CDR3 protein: CASSLNRDYGYTF. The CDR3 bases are TGTGCCAGCAGTTTGAACAGAGACTATGGCTACACCTTC.

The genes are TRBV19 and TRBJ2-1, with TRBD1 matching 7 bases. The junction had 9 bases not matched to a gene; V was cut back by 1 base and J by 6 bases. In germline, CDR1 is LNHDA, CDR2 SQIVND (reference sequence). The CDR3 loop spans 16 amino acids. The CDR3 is CASSIAPTGRSNEQFF. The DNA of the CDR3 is TGTGCCAGTAGTATAGCCCCGACAGGGCGTTCCAATGAGCAGTTCTTC.

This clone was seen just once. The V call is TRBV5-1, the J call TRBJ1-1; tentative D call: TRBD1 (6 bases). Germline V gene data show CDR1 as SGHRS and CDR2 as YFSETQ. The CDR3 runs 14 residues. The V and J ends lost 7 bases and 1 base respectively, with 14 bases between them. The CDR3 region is CASGQFSPNTEAFF. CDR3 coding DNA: TGCGCCAGCGGACAGTTCTCCCCGAACACTGAAGCTTTCTTT.